The next 22 T cell receptor beta chains were all read from a single sample in a study of shared clonotypes between healthy human individuals. Assay used: immunoSEQ multiplex PCR; TCRdb lists only in-frame clones, some missing. Among about 2.3 million clones listed, roughly 93% were seen once. The specimen was naive CD4+ T cells from PBMCs. The subset denotes: CD45RA+ positively selected. The receptors originated from a man between 18 and 35 years old in good health. Some clones in this sample may be carry-over from other donors' samples.

Comments on this clone: The same CDR3 can be traced to other DNA sequences in this sample. The chain combines TRBV2 with TRBJ2-5; D is ambiguous. The germline V gene has CDR1 SNHLY and CDR2 FYNNEI. This CDR3 region has 14 residues. Trimming took off 1 base at V and 0 bases at J, with 6 bases between the two ends. The CDR3 DNA is TGTGCCAGCAGTGAAGACAGATACCAAGAGACCCAGTACTTC. This encodes CASSEDRYQETQYF. Filled out from reference TRBV2 and TRBJ2-5, the complete variable domain reads EPEVTQTPSHQVTQMGQEVILRCVPISNHLYFYWYRQILGQKVEFLVSFYNNEISEKSEIFDDQFSVERPDGSNFTLKIRSTKLEDSAMYFCASSEDRYQETQYFGPGTRLLVL.

The chain is built from TRBV2 and TRBJ1-4; perhaps TRBD1 as D (6 bases). This CDR3 contains 14 residues. V was shortened by 6 bases and J by 7 bases, with 15 bases between the two germline ends. CDR1 is SNHLY, CDR2 FYNNEI, per germline. The chain's CDR3 is CASSPQGPGEKLFF. CDR3 bases: TGTGCCAGCAGCCCTCAGGGGCCGGGTGAAAAACTGTTTTTT. The complete variable domain, with remaining parts taken from reference TRBV2 and TRBJ1-4, reads EPEVTQTPSHQVTQMGQEVILRCVPISNHLYFYWYRQILGQKVEFLVSFYNNEISEKSEIFDDQFSVERPDGSNFTLKIRSTKLEDSAMYFCASSPQGPGEKLFFGSGTQLSVL.

The count of this clone is one. The V and J genes are TRBV14 and TRBJ2-5; D gene uncertain. The V and J ends lost 2 bases and 5 bases respectively, with 9 bases between them. The CDR3 extends over 13 amino acids. The germline V gene has CDR1 SGHDN and CDR2 FVKESK. The CDR3 nucleotides are TGTGCCAGCAGCCAACAATTGGGGGAGACCCAGTACTTC. Its translation is CASSQQLGETQYF.

The gene calls are TRBV5-1 and TRBJ1-2, with D possibly matching TRBD1 (6 bases). Germline CDR1 is SGHRS and CDR2 is YFSETQ. The CDR3 runs to 14 residues. V lost 7 bases, J lost 8 bases, and 21 bases lay in between. Here the CDR3 reads CASGTGTPPTGYTF. The CDR3 DNA follows: TGCGCCAGCGGCACCGGGACACCCCCAACGGGCTACACCTTC. Combining the CDR3 with reference TRBV5-1 and TRBJ1-2 gives the whole variable domain KAGVTQTPRYLIKTRGQQVTLSCSPISGHRSVSWYQQTPGQGLQFLFEYFSETQRNKGNFPGRFSGRQFSNSRSEMNVSTLELGDSALYLCASGTGTPPTGYTFGSGTRLTVV.

The chain joins TRBV11-3 to TRBJ2-1, with TRBD2 matching 12 bases. The V gene end was trimmed by 4 bases and the J gene end by 4 bases; junction bases not matched to a gene: 2. The CDR3 has 15 residues. CDR1 is SGHNT, CDR2 YENEEA, per germline. The CDR3 is CASSSSGRGYNEQFF. DNA of the CDR3: TGTGCCAGCAGCTCTAGCGGGAGGGGGTACAATGAGCAGTTCTTC.

The J gene is TRBJ2-2, the V gene TRBV14; unclear D gene. The V gene's germline CDR1 is SGHDN and CDR2 FVKESK. The V end was cut by 0 bases, the J end by 4 bases, with 6 bases between. The CDR3 consists of 14 residues. CDR3 sequence reads: CASSQDWGTGELFF. In nucleotides, the CDR3 is TGTGCCAGCAGCCAAGATTGGGGCACCGGGGAGCTGTTTTTT.

V usage is TRBV4-1 and J usage is TRBJ1-5, with TRBD1 identical over 11 bases. J was trimmed by 6 bases and V by 6 bases; bases with no gene match: 10. Germline V lookup: CDR1 MGHRA, CDR2 YSYEKL. The CDR3 runs 16 residues. The CDR3 region has the DNA TGCGCCAGCAGTCCCTTTGGACAGGGGGCGACTCAGCCCCAGCATTTT. As protein: CASSPFGQGATQPQHF.

This sequence joins TRBV5-5 and TRBJ2-5; no clear D gene. V lost 3 bases to trimming and J lost 2 bases, with 11 bases between them. CDR1 and CDR2 (germline): SGHKS, YYEKEE (reference sequence). The CDR3 totals 14 residues. The DNA for the CDR3 is TGTGCCAGCAGCTATCGGGTCAGGCAAGAGACCCAGTACTTC. Protein sequence: CASSYRVRQETQYF. Full variable domain (rest looked up from reference TRBV5-5 and TRBJ2-5): DAGVTQSPTHLIKTRGQQVTLRCSPISGHKSVSWYQQVLGQGPQFIFQYYEKEERGRGNFPDRFSARQFPNYSSELNVNALLLGDSALYLCASSYRVRQETQYFGPGTRLLVL.

Note on this clone: Different DNA sequences within this sample yield the same CDR3. CDR3 coding DNA: TGTGCCAGCAGTTTATGGGGCGGGGAGACCCAGTACTTC. As protein: CASSLWGGETQYF. The V and J genes are TRBV28 and TRBJ2-5, with D possibly TRBD2 on 5 matching bases. V dropped 0 bases and J dropped 5 bases, with 7 bases sitting between them. Germline V gene lookup returns CDR1 MDHEN and CDR2 SYDVKM. This CDR3 has 13 amino acids.

V is TRBV27 and J is TRBJ2-1; D perhaps matches TRBD1 (5 bases). The CDR3 sequence is 14 residues long. Deletions cut 4 bases from V and 4 bases from J, with 11 bases between. Germline CDR1 MNHEY, CDR2 SMNVEV (reference sequence). The CDR3 DNA follows: TGTGCCAGCAGTTCGCAGGGCCGGTACAATGAGCAGTTCTTC. Translation gives CASSSQGRYNEQFF.

In the case of this clone: Other DNA sequences in the same sample also yield this CDR3. The gene calls are TRBV7-9 and TRBJ1-3; D might be TRBD1 (5 bases). The CDR3 is 14 amino acids. CDR1 is SEHNR and CDR2 is FQNEAQ in the germline V gene (reference sequence). V lost 1 base and J lost 1, with 5 bases in between. The CDR3 sequence: CASSLGGSGNTIYF. DNA for the CDR3: TGTGCCAGCAGCTTAGGGGGGTCTGGAAACACCATATATTTT.

This clone was observed once. The gene calls are TRBV5-1 and TRBJ2-1, with D unclear. Trimming removed 0 bases at V and 10 bases at J, with 14 bases between. Germline CDR1 reads SGHRS; CDR2 reads YFSETQ. The CDR3 runs 14 residues. CDR3 sequence reads: CASSLVVAVREQFF. The CDR3 DNA reads as TGCGCCAGCAGCTTGGTCGTGGCGGTAAGGGAGCAGTTCTTC.

The CDR3 sequence is CASSFGGISRETQYF. Written as DNA, the CDR3 is TGTGCCAGCAGCTTCGGCGGGATAAGCCGAGAGACCCAGTACTTC. The chain has TRBV11-2 and TRBJ2-5, with a possible D match to TRBD2 (6 bases). CDR3 length equals 15 residues. Germline V lookup: CDR1 SGHAT, CDR2 FQNNGV. Trimming took off 3 bases at V and 4 bases at J, with 15 bases between the two ends.

The chain is built from TRBV18 and TRBJ1-2; no clear D gene. This CDR3 has 14 residues. Germline V gene sequence: CDR1 KGHSH, CDR2 LQKENI. V lost 5 bases and J 1 base, leaving 11 bases between the germline ends. The chain's CDR3 is CASSAGRDNYGYTF. CDR3 DNA: TGTGCCAGCTCAGCAGGACGGGATAACTATGGCTACACCTTC. Full variable domain (missing parts from reference TRBV18 and TRBJ1-2): NAGVMQNPRHLVRRRGQEARLRCSPMKGHSHVYWYRQLPEEGLKFMVYLQKENIIDESGMPKERFSAEFPKEGPSILRIQQVVRGDSAAYFCASSAGRDNYGYTFGSGTRLTVV.

For the CDR3, the DNA is TGTGCCAGCAGCCTCAACAGGGGAGGACAGCCCCAGCATTTT. Translation: CASSLNRGGQPQHF. The V and J genes are TRBV6-5 and TRBJ1-5, with 7 nucleotides matching TRBD1. The CDR3 sequence is 14 residues long. From germline, CDR1 is MNHEY and CDR2 SVGAGI. V shed 6 bases and J 7 bases; nucleotides not matched to a gene: 9.

This chain connects TRBV10-3 to TRBJ1-2, with 8 bases lining up with TRBD1. Germline CDR1 and CDR2: ENHRY and SYGVKD. This CDR3 contains 14 residues. V gave up 1 base and J gave up 7 bases; unmatched junction bases: 5. The CDR3 reads CAISELDRDTGYTF. DNA for the CDR3: TGTGCCATCAGTGAGTTGGACAGGGATACTGGCTACACCTTC.

The chain carries TRBV6-1 and TRBJ1-5, with 8 bases fitting TRBD1. The CDR3 sequence is 15 residues long. The ends lost 7 bases at V and 2 bases at J; junction bases unmatched: 7. Germline V gene data show CDR1 as MNHNS and CDR2 as SASEGT. CDR3 protein: CASMLDRVGNQPQHF. The CDR3 DNA sequence: TGTGCCAGCATGTTGGACAGGGTGGGCAATCAGCCCCAGCATTTT.

The rearrangement joins TRBV30 to TRBJ2-5; D may be TRBD1 (7 bases). V shed 7 bases and J shed 2 bases, with 17 bases lying between them. The germline V gene has CDR1 GTSNPN and CDR2 SVGIG (reference sequence). The CDR3 runs 14 residues. Written as DNA, the CDR3 is TGTGCCTCGGACGCGGGACAGATACAAGAGACCCAGTACTTC. Encoded protein: CASDAGQIQETQYF.

V is TRBV12-5 and J is TRBJ2-5; 8 nucleotides line up with TRBD1. Losses at the gene ends were 0 bases for V and 4 bases for J; bases not matched to a gene: 7. Germline CDR1 and CDR2: LGHNT and FRNRAP. This CDR3 contains 16 residues. CDR3 coding DNA: TGTGCTAGTGGTTTGGTTAGGGACAGGTCTCGAGAGACCCAGTACTTC. This sequence encodes CASGLVRDRSRETQYF.

This chain links TRBV28 with TRBJ2-5; 11 bases match TRBD2. The CDR3 loop spans 16 amino acids. Germline trimming cut 4 bases from V and 5 bases from J; bases unmatched to any gene: 9. Looked up from germline, CDR1 is MDHEN and CDR2 is SYDVKM. The CDR3 DNA sequence: TGTGCCAGCAGTTCCCGACTAGCGGGAACCCGGGAGACCCAGTACTTC. Amino acid sequence: CASSSRLAGTRETQYF.

The V call is TRBV4-1, the J call TRBJ2-7, with 7 bases lining up with TRBD1. V shed 4 bases and J 4 bases; nucleotides not matched to a gene: 10. The CDR3 is 15 amino acids. Germline CDR1 reads MGHRA; CDR2 reads YSYEKL. CDR3 loop: CASSRMTGTLYEQYF. In DNA, the CDR3 is TGCGCCAGCAGCCGCATGACAGGGACCCTGTACGAGCAGTACTTC.

V is TRBV29-1 and J is TRBJ2-3, with TRBD2 as a possible D gene (6 bases). CDR1 and CDR2 (germline): SQVTM, ANQGSEA. The CDR3 extends over 15 amino acids. V lost 3 bases to trimming and J lost 7 bases, with 20 bases between them. CDR3 in amino acids: CSVEEVAGIRNTQYF. The DNA of the CDR3 is TGCAGCGTTGAGGAGGTGGCGGGAATTAGAAATACGCAGTATTTT.